These 25 T cell receptor beta chains were sequenced from one sample in a study of blood T cell repertoires in COVID-19. Only in-frame clones appear in the TCRdb table, and some are missing; sequencing was by immunoSEQ multiplex PCR. The sample shows a few hundred thousand clones, approximately 84% of them seen only once. The sample comprised peripheral blood. All receptors derive from a woman aged 30 to 39 who had recovered from COVID-19.

The chain couples TRBV7-2 to TRBJ2-1; perhaps TRBD1 as D (6 bases). The CDR3 length is 14 residues. V lost 5 bases to trimming and J lost 0 bases, with 8 bases between them. Germline V gives CDR1 SGHTA, CDR2 FQGNSA. For the CDR3, the DNA is TGTGCCAGCAGCCAGGGGTCCTCCTACAATGAGCAGTTCTTC. Residues: CASSQGSSYNEQFF.

This clone occurred once. The V call is TRBV6-6, the J call TRBJ1-6, with 9 bases matching TRBD1. Germline V gene sequence: CDR1 MNHNY, CDR2 SVGAGI (reference sequence). The length of the CDR3 is 15 residues. The junction had 1 base not matched to a gene; V was cut back by 0 bases and J by 7 bases. Here the CDR3 DNA reads TGTGCCAGCAGTTACTCGGGGACAGGGAATTCACCCCTCCACTTT. This translates into CASSYSGTGNSPLHF.

The rearrangement uses TRBV10-3 and TRBJ2-5; 9 nucleotides agree with TRBD2. The CDR3 is made up of 17 amino acids. Germline-derived CDR1 and CDR2 are ENHRY and SYGVKD. Trimming at V came to 3 bases and at J to 2 bases, leaving 10 bases not matched to a gene. The CDR3 DNA reads TGTGCCATCAGTGACTCAAAGCGGGAGGCTCATCAAGAGACCCAGTACTTC. It codes for CAISDSKREAHQETQYF.

The chain joins TRBV9 to TRBJ1-5; D ambiguous. CDR1 and CDR2 (germline): SGDLS, YYNGEE. V was clipped by 0 bases and J by 3 bases, with 10 bases between them. CDR3 length: 15 residues. CDR3 sequence: CASSVGPGINQPQHF. The DNA of the CDR3 is TGTGCCAGCAGCGTAGGGCCGGGGATCAATCAGCCCCAGCATTTT.

The J gene is TRBJ1-1, the V gene TRBV15; TRBD1 might be the D (6 bases). Trimming removed 0 bases at V and 3 bases at J, with 11 bases between. CDR1 and CDR2 (germline): LNHNV, YYDKDF (reference sequence). There are 15 residues in the CDR3. The CDR3 bases are TGTGCCACCAGCAGAGACAGGGGTTTATACACTGAAGCTTTCTTT. Translated: CATSRDRGLYTEAFF.

This chain joins TRBV27 and TRBJ2-7; D is perhaps TRBD2 (7 bases). The length of the CDR3 is 15 residues. Trimming removed 3 bases from V and 3 bases from J, with 15 bases in between. From germline, CDR1 is MNHEY and CDR2 SMNVEV (reference sequence). The CDR3 protein is CASSLGGRGGYEQYF. CDR3 coding DNA: TGTGCCAGCAGTTTGGGGGGGCGCGGTGGCTACGAGCAGTACTTC.

The rearrangement links TRBV30 to TRBJ1-1; D uncertain. The V end was cut by 8 bases, the J end by 0 bases, with 16 bases between. Germline V gene data show CDR1 as GTSNPN and CDR2 as SVGIG (reference sequence). The CDR3 runs 14 residues. The CDR3 loop is CAIETIAMNTEAFF. In DNA, the CDR3 is TGTGCCATAGAGACAATCGCAATGAACACTGAAGCTTTCTTT.

This clone showed up just a few times. The chain couples TRBV6-5 to TRBJ1-5; the match to TRBD1 covers 8 bases. CDR1 and CDR2 from the germline V gene are MNHEY and SVGAGI. V lost 6 bases and J lost 6; bases outside the gene matches: 10. The CDR3 runs to 15 residues. Written as DNA, the CDR3 is TGTGCCAGCAGGGACAGGGATGGTGGTGGTCAGCCCCAGCATTTT. Protein product: CASRDRDGGGQPQHF.

The chain combines TRBV7-9 with TRBJ2-1, with TRBD1 matching over 8 bases. Germline loops: CDR1 SEHNR, CDR2 FQNEAQ (reference sequence). This CDR3 contains 16 residues. Trimming cost V 4 bases and J 10 bases; bases outside gene matches: 15. As DNA, the CDR3 is TGTGCCAGCAGCTCTTTACCGGGACAGGTGGTCCGGGAGCAGTTCTTC. Translated: CASSSLPGQVVREQFF.

CDR3 in DNA: TGTGCCACCAGTTCACTTACCTACGAGCAGTACTTC. Protein: CATSSLTYEQYF. The chain has TRBV24-1 and TRBJ2-7, with no clear D. The length of the CDR3 is 12 residues. The germline V gene encodes CDR1 KGHDR and CDR2 SFDVKD. V gave up 6 bases and J gave up 2 bases, with 7 bases separating them.

The rearrangement links TRBV7-9 to TRBJ1-1; D possibly corresponds to TRBD1 (5 bases). The CDR3 is 13 amino acids. Between the trimmed V and J ends, which lost 3 bases and 4 bases, there was a span of 9 bases. Germline V gene data show CDR1 as SEHNR and CDR2 as FQNEAQ (reference sequence). The CDR3 DNA reads as TGTGCCAGCAGCTTCGACAGTCGCACTGAAGCTTTCTTT. Protein sequence: CASSFDSRTEAFF.

In this sample, this clone turned up once. This sequence joins TRBV25-1 and TRBJ2-3; 9 bases align to TRBD1. The CDR3 has 16 amino acids. From germline, CDR1 is MGHDK and CDR2 SYGVNS. Trimming took 3 bases from V and 4 from J; bases not matched to a gene: 8. The CDR3 is CASSDHGTGSPDTQYF. For the CDR3, the DNA is TGTGCCAGCAGTGATCATGGGACAGGGAGCCCAGATACGCAGTATTTT.

The chain combines TRBV11-2 with TRBJ2-5; 8 nucleotides agree with TRBD2. CDR3 length equals 16 residues. The germline CDR1 and CDR2 sequences are SGHAT and FQNNGV. J lost 5 bases, V lost 1 base, and 9 bases had no gene match. The CDR3 spells CASSLGSGSPSETQYF. As DNA, the CDR3 is TGTGCCAGCAGCTTAGGCAGCGGGAGCCCCTCGGAGACCCAGTACTTC.

The chain carries TRBV5-1 and TRBJ1-1; TRBD1 agrees at 7 bases. The CDR3 is 16 residues long. Germline-derived CDR1 and CDR2 are SGHRS and YFSETQ. Trimming took 5 bases from V and 1 from J; bases not matched to a gene: 11. Here the CDR3 reads CASSTNPGQANTEAFF. In DNA form, the CDR3 reads TGCGCCAGCAGTACTAACCCCGGACAGGCGAACACTGAAGCTTTCTTT.

This clone was observed a handful of times. This chain joins TRBV2 and TRBJ1-1, with no clear D. CDR3 length equals 14 residues. CDR1 SNHLY and CDR2 FYNNEI come from the germline V gene. V lost 6 bases and J lost 1, with 12 bases in between. The CDR3 is CASREGLGNTEAFF. CDR3 coding DNA: TGTGCCAGCAGGGAGGGCCTGGGGAACACTGAAGCTTTCTTT.

This clone appeared once. This sequence joins TRBV30 and TRBJ1-2; a weak D match, TRBD1 (6 bases). Germline V CDR1 and CDR2: GTSNPN, SVGIG (reference sequence). Trimming shortened V by 2 bases and J by 6 bases, and 13 bases separated the two germline ends. This CDR3 contains 13 residues. The CDR3 protein is CAWSLSGVDGYTF. The CDR3 region has the DNA TGTGCCTGGAGTTTATCAGGGGTCGATGGCTACACCTTC.

V gene TRBV5-6 combines with J gene TRBJ2-1; TRBD2 matches at 9 bases. The germline V gene has CDR1 SGHDT and CDR2 YYEEEE. J was trimmed by 2 bases and V by 0 bases; bases with no gene match: 0. This CDR3 is 15 amino acids long. In nucleotides, the CDR3 is TGTGCCAGCAGCTTGGGCGGGAGGGCCTACAATGAGCAGTTCTTC. It translates to CASSLGGRAYNEQFF.

The CDR3: CASSFRGRGDTQYF. CDR3 in DNA: TGTGCCAGCAGCTTTAGGGGGCGTGGAGATACGCAGTATTTT. The chain couples TRBV7-2 to TRBJ2-3, with TRBD1 matching 7 bases. Looked up from germline, CDR1 is SGHTA and CDR2 is FQGNSA. Germline trimming cut 3 bases from V and 5 bases from J; bases unmatched to any gene: 5. This CDR3 has 14 residues.

A word on this clone: Other DNA sequences within the sample encode an identical CDR3. The rearrangement joins TRBV6-5 to TRBJ2-1, with D perhaps matching TRBD1 (5 bases). CDR3 size: 13 residues. Germline-derived CDR1 and CDR2 are MNHEY and SVGAGI. V was trimmed by 0 bases and J by 7 bases, leaving 7 bases between them. The CDR3 coding sequence is TGTGCCAGCAGTTACTCAAGGGGTAATGAGCAGTTCTTC. Its protein is CASSYSRGNEQFF.

V and J are TRBV2 and TRBJ1-4, with D unresolved. V was cut by 5 bases and J by 2 bases, with 6 bases left in between. Germline CDR1 SNHLY, CDR2 FYNNEI. The CDR3 has 13 amino acids. The CDR3 region has the DNA TGTGCCAGCAGTTATGAGACTAATGAAAAACTGTTTTTT. It encodes CASSYETNEKLFF.

This clone was picked up one time. The chain carries TRBV12-5 and TRBJ2-1; weak D call: TRBD2 (5 bases). Trimming shortened V by 0 bases and J by 6 bases, and 15 bases separated the two germline ends. From germline, CDR1 is LGHNT and CDR2 FRNRAP. The CDR3 consists of 16 residues. CDR3 sequence: CASGLVLGRVGNEQFF. The CDR3 nucleotides read TGTGCTAGTGGTTTGGTGCTAGGGAGAGTGGGCAATGAGCAGTTCTTC.

The rearrangement uses TRBV18 and TRBJ2-5, with 8 bases lining up with TRBD2. The CDR3 consists of 15 residues. Germline V gene data show CDR1 as KGHSH and CDR2 as LQKENI. After removal of 6 bases from V and 2 bases from J, the junction contained 8 bases not matched to a gene. In nucleotides, the CDR3 is TGTGCCAGCTCCCCTGCGGGGGGTTCTCAAGAGACCCAGTACTTC. Its protein is CASSPAGGSQETQYF.

V is TRBV15 and J is TRBJ2-7; D is unresolved. Germline values: CDR1 LNHNV, CDR2 YYDKDF (reference sequence). The CDR3 sequence is 12 residues long. The V end lost 0 bases, the J end lost 5 bases, and 5 bases lay between the germline ends. Here the CDR3 DNA reads TGTGCCACCAGCAGAGATCTAGACGAGCAGTACTTC. It encodes CATSRDLDEQYF.

This sequence joins TRBV27 and TRBJ2-2; the D is unclear. Trimming stripped 2 bases from V and 3 bases from J, with 7 bases between. Germline CDR1 reads MNHEY; CDR2 reads SMNVEV (reference sequence). The CDR3 spans 14 residues. The CDR3 spells CASSLTLYTGELFF. The CDR3 nucleotides are TGTGCCAGCAGTTTAACTCTCTACACCGGGGAGCTGTTTTTT.

The chain uses TRBV5-1 and TRBJ1-4; possible D gene TRBD1, 5 bases. This CDR3 is 15 amino acids long. CDR1 and CDR2 from the germline V gene are SGHRS and YFSETQ. V was trimmed by 0 bases and J by 5 bases, leaving 11 bases between them. The CDR3 coding sequence is TGCGCCAGCAGCTTGGGGGCAGGGCAGAATGAAAAACTGTTTTTT. Its translation: CASSLGAGQNEKLFF.